Each of the 18 T cell receptor beta chains below was sequenced from the same sample in a study of blood T cell repertoires in COVID-19. This table comes from immunoSEQ multiplex PCR, and its TCRdb copy is limited to in-frame clones, with some not included. The data hold about 84,000 clones, with around 83% observed a single time. Sequenced input: peripheral blood. The receptor source for this set is a man older than 75 with active or convalescent COVID-19.

The rearrangement links TRBV3-1 (or the pseudogene TRBV3-2) to TRBJ2-7; no clear D gene. This CDR3 contains 12 residues. Germline V gene data show CDR1 as LGHDT and CDR2 as YNNKEL (reference sequence). V lost 6 bases and J lost 6, with 12 bases in between. The CDR3 sequence is CASSPDLGEQYF. The DNA of the CDR3 is TGTGCCAGCAGTCCCGACTTGGGCGAGCAGTACTTC.

The CDR3 DNA follows: TGTGCCAGCAGTCCTTGGACTAGCGGGGCCTCCTACGAGCAGTACTTC. Translating it yields CASSPWTSGASYEQYF. The chain links TRBV28 to TRBJ2-7, with 12 bases matching TRBD2. The CDR3 is 16 residues long. Germline V gene data show CDR1 as MDHEN and CDR2 as SYDVKM. The V gene end was trimmed by 5 bases and the J gene end by 0 bases; junction bases not matched to a gene: 5.

This rearrangement joins TRBV9 to TRBJ1-1; TRBD1 might be the D (5 bases). V shed 0 bases and J shed 5 bases, with 8 bases lying between them. The CDR3 sequence is 13 residues long. Germline CDR1 and CDR2: SGDLS and YYNGEE. Here the CDR3 reads CASSVGRGTEAFF. The CDR3 DNA follows: TGTGCCAGCAGCGTAGGACGGGGGACTGAAGCTTTCTTT. The whole variable domain, remainder taken from reference TRBV9 and TRBJ1-1, is DSGVTQTPKHLITATGQRVTLRCSPRSGDLSVYWYQQSLDQGLQFLIQYYNGEERAKGNILERFSAQQFPDLHSELNLSSLELGDSALYFCASSVGRGTEAFFGQGTRLTVV.

This clone turned up a few times. CDR3 in amino acids: CASSLAGSSEKLFF. In DNA, the CDR3 is TGTGCCAGCAGCTTAGCCGGGTCCTCGGAAAAACTGTTTTTT. The chain couples TRBV7-9 to TRBJ1-4; D unclear. Trimming removed 0 bases from V and 8 bases from J, with 10 bases in between. CDR3 length equals 14 residues. Germline lookup yields CDR1 SEHNR and CDR2 FQNEAQ (reference sequence).

The chain couples TRBV7-2 to TRBJ2-2; perhaps TRBD2 as D (6 bases). The V end was cut by 3 bases, the J end by 7 bases, with 12 bases between. The V gene's germline CDR1 is SGHTA and CDR2 FQGNSA. CDR3 length: 14 residues. The CDR3 DNA is TGTGCCAGCAGCTTTGCCCCGACTAGCGGGGAGCTGTTTTTT. Translated: CASSFAPTSGELFF.

This clone was counted a single time. This chain connects TRBV7-9 to TRBJ2-3, with 13 bases fitting TRBD2. Looked up from germline, CDR1 is SEHNR and CDR2 is FQNEAQ (reference sequence). This CDR3 is 16 amino acids long. Trimming removed 3 bases from V and 2 bases from J; junction bases left unmatched: 2. The CDR3 spells CASSLTSGGNTDTQYF. The CDR3 nucleotides are TGTGCCAGCAGCTTGACTAGCGGGGGGAACACAGATACGCAGTATTTT.

Written as DNA, the CDR3 is TGCGCCAGCAGCCAAGGACACTCTGGAAACACCATATATTTT. This gives the protein CASSQGHSGNTIYF. The chain joins TRBV4-1 to TRBJ1-3; D not certain. The CDR3 is 14 amino acids. Trimming stripped 1 base from V and 0 bases from J, with 4 bases between. Looked up from germline, CDR1 is MGHRA and CDR2 is YSYEKL.

This sequence joins TRBV11-2 and TRBJ1-3; 7 bases map to TRBD1. CDR3 length: 15 residues. The germline V gene has CDR1 SGHAT and CDR2 FQNNGV. After removal of 3 bases from V and 4 bases from J, the junction contained 6 bases not matched to a gene. CDR3 DNA sequence: TGTGCCAGCAGCTTTGACAGGGCGGGAGGAAACACCATATATTTT. The encoded protein is CASSFDRAGGNTIYF.

This clone was recorded many times. In the same sample, other DNA sequences code for this CDR3. This chain connects TRBV7-2 to TRBJ1-5, with D perhaps TRBD1 (5 bases). Germline-derived CDR1 and CDR2 are SGHTA and FQGNSA. V was trimmed by 1 base and J by 2 bases, leaving 6 bases between them. The CDR3 has 14 residues. CDR3 amino acids: CASSLGGGNQPQHF. CDR3 sequence (DNA): TGTGCCAGCAGCTTAGGGGGGGGCAATCAGCCCCAGCATTTT. The full variable domain, with the rest looked up from reference TRBV7-2 and TRBJ1-5, is GAGVSQSPSNKVTEKGKDVELRCDPISGHTALYWYRQSLGQGLEFLIYFQGNSAPDKSGLPSDRFSAERTGGSVSTLTIQRTQQEDSAVYLCASSLGGGNQPQHFGDGTRLSIL.

The chain joins TRBV6-1 to TRBJ1-1, with D unclear. Germline V gene lookup returns CDR1 MNHNS and CDR2 SASEGT. The germline V and J ends were trimmed by 2 bases and 5 bases, with 12 bases remaining between them. The CDR3 spans 14 residues. The CDR3 nucleotides are TGTGCCAGCAGTGAAACTTGGTCATCTACTGAAGCTTTCTTT. As protein: CASSETWSSTEAFF.

The chain links TRBV10-3 to TRBJ1-1, with no clear D. Germline CDR1 reads ENHRY; CDR2 reads SYGVKD. Trimming cost V 1 base and J 4 bases, with 10 bases left between them. The CDR3 covers 14 residues. This CDR3 reads CAISEFQVSTEAFF. CDR3 nucleotide sequence: TGTGCCATCAGTGAGTTCCAGGTTTCCACTGAAGCTTTCTTT.

This clone has just one count. The gene calls are TRBV6-5 and TRBJ1-5, with 7 bases lining up with TRBD1. From germline, CDR1 is MNHEY and CDR2 SVGAGI. The CDR3 is 15 residues long. V lost 5 bases and J lost 1; bases outside the gene matches: 5. The CDR3 region has the DNA TGTGCCAGCAGTCCGACAGGGAAAAGCAATCAGCCCCAGCATTTT. Protein sequence: CASSPTGKSNQPQHF.

The CDR3 reads CASSRYRDSKNTQYF. In DNA, the CDR3 is TGTGCCAGCAGCCGATACCGGGACAGCAAGAATACGCAGTATTTT. The chain couples TRBV7-9 to TRBJ2-3; the match to TRBD1 covers 7 bases. V was pared by 5 bases and J by 7 bases, with 12 bases of the junction left unmatched. Germline V gene sequence: CDR1 SEHNR, CDR2 FQNEAQ (reference sequence). The CDR3 is made up of 15 amino acids.

A remark on this clone: Within the sample, other DNA sequences also encode this same CDR3. This rearrangement joins TRBV3-1 (or the pseudogene TRBV3-2) to TRBJ2-5, with 7 bases that match TRBD2. In germline, CDR1 is LGHDT, CDR2 YNNKEL (reference sequence). The CDR3 has 15 amino acids. V shed 1 base, J shed 2 bases, and the junction held 4 bases outside the gene matches. CDR3 loop: CASSQGTGGQETQYF. In DNA, the CDR3 is TGTGCCAGCAGCCAAGGTACGGGGGGACAAGAGACCCAGTACTTC.

CDR3 residues: CASSPAMDSLDQPQHF. DNA for the CDR3: TGTGCCAGCTCACCGGCAATGGACAGTCTTGATCAGCCCCAGCATTTT. The chain employs TRBV18 and TRBJ1-5; D perhaps matches TRBD1 (6 bases). The CDR3 runs 16 residues. V lost 3 bases to trimming and J lost 5 bases, with 17 bases between them. CDR1 is KGHSH, CDR2 LQKENI, per germline.

V is TRBV4-1 and J is TRBJ1-4; 7 positions match TRBD1. Germline lookup yields CDR1 MGHRA and CDR2 YSYEKL. The CDR3 is made up of 14 amino acids. The V and J ends lost 3 bases and 8 bases, in that order; junction bases with no gene match: 6. The CDR3 loop is CASSHPGTDEKLFF. For the CDR3, the DNA is TGCGCCAGCAGCCACCCCGGGACAGACGAAAAACTGTTTTTT.

The rearrangement links TRBV6-2 or TRBV6-3 to TRBJ2-2, with 7 nucleotides matching TRBD2. CDR1 MNHEY and CDR2 SVGEGT come from the germline V gene. The CDR3 contains 15 residues. Unmatched junction bases numbered 3, after V lost 5 bases and J lost 0 bases. CDR3 amino acids: CASSPGTTNTGELFF. The CDR3 bases are TGTGCCAGCAGTCCCGGGACTACGAACACCGGGGAGCTGTTTTTT.

This clone was observed once. V gene TRBV9 combines with J gene TRBJ1-5, with 7 bases fitting TRBD1. V was clipped by 0 bases and J by 7 bases; unmatched bases: 7. Germline V gives CDR1 SGDLS, CDR2 YYNGEE. CDR3 length: 15 amino acids. CDR3 DNA: TGTGCCAGCAGCGTAGGGGACAGAGGGACCCAGCCCCAGCATTTT. Translation: CASSVGDRGTQPQHF.